The next 4 T cell receptor beta chains were all read from a single sample in a study of cytomegalovirus exposure and HLA in healthy donors. The PCR ran on 60 Vbeta and 13 Jbeta primers. Method: immunoSEQ multiplex PCR; TCRdb's copy keeps in-frame clones and lacks some. The table shows about 120,000 clones, with 74% occurring only once. The specimen sequenced was PBMCs. These receptors all stem from a human donor in good health.

The V and J genes are TRBV5-8 and TRBJ1-6; D is perhaps TRBD1 (5 bases). The germline gives CDR1 SGHTS, CDR2 YDEGEE. This CDR3 comprises 14 residues. Trimming took 4 bases from V and 6 from J, leaving 11 bases between them. The CDR3 reads CASSRRGSNSPLHF. Written as DNA, the CDR3 is TGTGCCAGCAGCCGCCGGGGGTCTAATTCACCCCTCCACTTT.

The V gene is TRBV30, the J gene TRBJ2-1; D possibly corresponds to TRBD1 (5 bases). Germline V lookup: CDR1 GTSNPN, CDR2 SVGIG (reference sequence). The CDR3 is made up of 15 amino acids. The V end lost 0 bases, the J end lost 5 bases, and 14 bases lay between the germline ends. DNA of the CDR3: TGTGCCTGGAGTGTGCAGGGCAGGATCGACAATGAGCAGTTCTTC. It is translated as CAWSVQGRIDNEQFF.

The chain employs TRBV10-3 and TRBJ1-5, with D tentatively TRBD1 (6 bases). This CDR3 comprises 14 residues. Deletions cut 6 bases from V and 2 bases from J, with 11 bases between. Germline V lookup: CDR1 ENHRY, CDR2 SYGVKD. DNA of the CDR3: TGTGCCATCAGCCAGGGGTTCGGCAATCAGCCCCAGCATTTT. Its translation: CAISQGFGNQPQHF.

The chain couples TRBV20-1 to TRBJ1-1; D unresolved. V shed 4 bases and J shed 1 base, with 4 bases lying between them. Germline loops: CDR1 DFQATT, CDR2 SNEGSKA (reference sequence). CDR3 length equals 11 residues. The CDR3 sequence is CSATQNTEAFF. CDR3 coding DNA: TGCAGTGCTACCCAGAACACTGAAGCTTTCTTT.